Following are 26 T cell receptor beta chains from one sample sequenced in a study of control samples from healthy donors and cancer patients. Only in-frame clones appear in the TCRdb table, and some are missing; sequencing was by immunoSEQ multiplex PCR. The sample has some 100,000 clones; 90% are singletons. The sequenced material came from blood. These TCRs come from a human donor in good health. The donor label of this sample is uncertain.

The chain couples TRBV7-2 to TRBJ1-6; maybe TRBD1 (6 bases). CDR1 is SGHTA, CDR2 FQGNSA, per germline. The V end was cut by 0 bases, the J end by 10 bases, with 13 bases between. This CDR3 spans 15 amino acids. As DNA, the CDR3 is TGTGCCAGCAGCTTAGCGTCACAGGGCGGATCACCCCTCCACTTT. It codes for CASSLASQGGSPLHF.

The V and J genes are TRBV4-1 and TRBJ2-7; a possible D gene is TRBD1 (7 bases). This CDR3 contains 17 residues. Germline V CDR1 and CDR2: MGHRA, YSYEKL. Deletions cut 2 bases from V and 1 base from J, with 18 bases between. CDR3 residues: CASSQTPTGRTSYEQYF. CDR3 sequence (DNA): TGCGCCAGCAGCCAAACCCCGACAGGGAGGACTTCCTACGAGCAGTACTTC.

V gene TRBV27 combines with J gene TRBJ2-2; a weak D match, TRBD2 (6 bases). The CDR3 is made up of 14 amino acids. V gave up 9 bases and J gave up 2 bases, with 13 bases separating them. CDR1 is MNHEY, CDR2 SMNVEV, per germline (reference sequence). The CDR3 is CASTTGTNTGELFF. The CDR3 bases are TGTGCCAGTACAACCGGGACTAACACCGGGGAGCTGTTTTTT.

The chain employs TRBV6-5 and TRBJ1-2; perhaps TRBD1 as D (6 bases). V lost 4 bases and J 6 bases, leaving 9 bases between the germline ends. The CDR3 spans 12 residues. Germline V lookup: CDR1 MNHEY, CDR2 SVGAGI. The CDR3 region is CASSSTGNGYTF. The CDR3 DNA follows: TGTGCCAGCAGTTCCACAGGGAATGGCTACACCTTC.

The rearrangement joins TRBV19 to TRBJ1-2; D ambiguous. This CDR3 is built from 13 residues. Looked up from germline, CDR1 is LNHDA and CDR2 is SQIVND (reference sequence). V lost 5 bases and J 7 bases, leaving 14 bases between the germline ends. The CDR3 DNA reads TGTGCCAGTAGTGCTACAGTCACCCGTGGCTACACCTTC. It encodes CASSATVTRGYTF. The variable domain in full, completed from reference TRBV19 and TRBJ1-2, reads DGGITQSPKYLFRKEGQNVTLSCEQNLNHDAMYWYRQDPGQGLRLIYYSQIVNDFQKGDIAEGYSVSREKKESFPLTVTSAQKNPTAFYLCASSATVTRGYTFGSGTRLTVV.

This chain connects TRBV10-1 to TRBJ2-1; TRBD2 might be the D (5 bases). The CDR3 totals 13 residues. Trimming removed 1 base from V and 9 bases from J, with 10 bases in between. Germline V gene data show CDR1 as WNHNN and CDR2 as SYGVQD (reference sequence). The CDR3 is CASSELLGSEQFF. The CDR3 DNA reads as TGCGCCAGCAGTGAGTTACTTGGGAGTGAGCAGTTCTTC.

This clone was detected only a few times. The genes are TRBV7-2 and TRBJ1-3; TRBD1 aligns across 7 bases. Trimming at V came to 5 bases and at J to 0 bases, leaving 7 bases not matched to a gene. This CDR3 comprises 16 residues. In germline, CDR1 is SGHTA, CDR2 FQGNSA. The CDR3 protein is CASSRGQLLSGNTIYF. CDR3 nucleotides: TGTGCCAGCAGCCGGGGACAGCTCCTCTCTGGAAACACCATATATTTT.

The chain couples TRBV4-1 to TRBJ1-2; the match to TRBD1 covers 8 bases. This CDR3 contains 17 residues. J gave up 8 bases and V 3 bases, and 17 bases lay outside the gene matches. Germline V gene lookup returns CDR1 MGHRA and CDR2 YSYEKL. The CDR3 region has the DNA TGCGCCAGCAGCCAGAATTTGGCGAACAGGGGGTCTGTCGGCTACACCTTC. Its translation is CASSQNLANRGSVGYTF.

The chain joins TRBV30 to TRBJ2-2, with D perhaps TRBD1 (6 bases). The CDR3 runs to 15 residues. Trimming took off 0 bases at V and 4 bases at J, with 12 bases between the two ends. The V gene's germline CDR1 is GTSNPN and CDR2 SVGIG (reference sequence). The CDR3 nucleotides read TGTGCCTGGAGTGTAGGACAGTCGACCACCGGGGAGCTGTTTTTT. This encodes CAWSVGQSTTGELFF.

This clone was observed a few times. The CDR3 sequence: CASSDSSYNSPLHF. In nucleotides, the CDR3 is TGTGCCAGCAGTGACAGCTCCTATAATTCACCCCTCCACTTT. This chain connects TRBV6-1 to TRBJ1-6, with D unresolved. Germline V lookup: CDR1 MNHNS, CDR2 SASEGT. The CDR3 is 14 amino acids. V lost 3 bases to trimming and J lost 0 bases, with 3 bases between them.

The rearrangement uses TRBV30 and TRBJ1-4; D not resolved. Germline V lookup: CDR1 GTSNPN, CDR2 SVGIG (reference sequence). Trimming removed 0 bases from V and 8 bases from J, with 10 bases in between. The CDR3 loop spans 13 amino acids. For the CDR3, the DNA is TGTGCCTGGAGTGTAAAGAGTTTAGAAAAACTGTTTTTT. Amino acids: CAWSVKSLEKLFF.

The chain recombines TRBV5-4 with TRBJ2-3; D remains unclear. CDR3 length: 13 residues. Trimming cost V 4 bases and J 3 bases, with 9 bases left between them. Per the germline V gene, CDR1 is SGHNT and CDR2 is YYREEE (reference sequence). CDR3 bases: TGTGCCAGCAGCAACACTCCGACAGATACGCAGTATTTT. This sequence encodes CASSNTPTDTQYF.

V usage is TRBV12-3 or TRBV12-4 and J usage is TRBJ1-2; 9 bases are a match to TRBD1. V lost 6 bases and J lost 8; bases outside the gene matches: 7. The CDR3 totals 13 residues. The CDR3 is CASREGQGRGYTF. For the CDR3, the DNA is TGTGCCAGCAGGGAGGGACAGGGTCGGGGCTACACCTTC.

The V call is TRBV20-1, the J call TRBJ1-2; no reliable D call. Looked up from germline, CDR1 is DFQATT and CDR2 is SNEGSKA (reference sequence). This CDR3 has 11 amino acids. V was cut by 0 bases and J by 5 bases, with 4 bases left in between. The CDR3 DNA is TGCAGTGCTAGAGAAGATTATGGCTACACCTTC. This gives the protein CSAREDYGYTF.

This rearrangement joins TRBV7-2 to TRBJ2-5; D gene ambiguous. CDR1 and CDR2 (germline): SGHTA, FQGNSA. CDR3 length equals 16 residues. The V end lost 1 base, the J end lost 1 base, and 13 bases lay between the germline ends. CDR3 in amino acids: CASSLVAGTLQETQYF. Here the CDR3 DNA reads TGTGCCAGCAGCTTAGTCGCAGGTACCCTCCAAGAGACCCAGTACTTC.

This clone was recorded a few times. The V and J genes are TRBV11-2 and TRBJ1-2; D gene ambiguous. The V end was cut by 4 bases, the J end by 6 bases, with 21 bases between. The CDR3 sequence is 16 residues long. Germline V CDR1 and CDR2: SGHAT, FQNNGV. This chain's CDR3 is CASSSPFRKVEDGYTF. DNA for the CDR3: TGTGCCAGCAGCTCACCCTTTCGGAAGGTGGAGGATGGCTACACCTTC.

The chain uses TRBV25-1 and TRBJ2-1; TRBD2 might be the D (5 bases). Trimming pared 1 base from V and 0 bases from J, leaving 16 bases between. The CDR3 sequence is 18 residues long. Germline values: CDR1 MGHDK, CDR2 SYGVNS. CDR3 sequence: CASSESGIGLSSYNEQFF. The CDR3 DNA reads as TGTGCCAGCAGTGAATCGGGAATCGGCCTTAGCTCCTACAATGAGCAGTTCTTC.

The chain recombines TRBV5-4 with TRBJ2-5; D is unresolved. The length of the CDR3 is 13 residues. The V and J ends lost 4 bases and 0 bases respectively, with 7 bases between them. Germline CDR1 is SGHNT and CDR2 is YYREEE (reference sequence). The CDR3 DNA reads TGTGCCAGCAGCCCCCAGTACCAAGAGACCCAGTACTTC. It is translated as CASSPQYQETQYF.

The rearrangement uses TRBV9 and TRBJ2-7; 9 positions match TRBD1. The CDR3 extends over 15 amino acids. Germline V gene data show CDR1 as SGDLS and CDR2 as YYNGEE. V lost 0 bases to trimming and J lost 3 bases; unmatched junction nucleotides: 4. The CDR3, as DNA: TGTGCCAGCAGCGTAGGGGGACAGGGAAGCTACGAGCAGTACTTC. It translates to CASSVGGQGSYEQYF.

The chain employs TRBV5-4 and TRBJ2-1; D is ambiguous. Germline-derived CDR1 and CDR2 are SGHNT and YYREEE (reference sequence). V dropped 4 bases and J dropped 7 bases, with 15 bases sitting between them. This CDR3 has 14 amino acids. The CDR3 protein is CASSLDFNGNEQFF. CDR3 in DNA: TGTGCCAGCAGCCTGGATTTTAATGGGAATGAGCAGTTCTTC.

The genes are TRBV27 and TRBJ1-1; D unresolved. Trimming left V 5 bases short and J 3 bases short, with 19 bases between. The CDR3 is 16 amino acids. The germline V gene has CDR1 MNHEY and CDR2 SMNVEV (reference sequence). The CDR3 is CASSSRSRLIDTEAFF. The CDR3 DNA follows: TGTGCCAGCAGTAGCCGGTCGAGGTTGATTGACACTGAAGCTTTCTTT.

This clone turned up a few times. Other DNA variants within this sample encode the same CDR3. This chain's CDR3 is CASSQDRVVGYTF. The CDR3 bases are TGTGCCAGCAGCCAGGACAGGGTAGTAGGCTACACCTTC. V and J are TRBV7-9 and TRBJ1-2; 8 bases line up with TRBD1. With V trimmed by 5 bases and J by 8 bases, 7 bases remained unmatched. Per the germline V gene, CDR1 is SEHNR and CDR2 is FQNEAQ (reference sequence). The CDR3 sequence is 13 residues long.

This chain joins TRBV27 and TRBJ1-4, with D unclear. Germline CDR1 and CDR2: MNHEY and SMNVEV (reference sequence). V lost 5 bases and J 8 bases, leaving 24 bases between the germline ends. The CDR3 has 17 residues. In nucleotides, the CDR3 is TGTGCCAGCAGTCCCCGGACCGGATTGGGTAGATGGGAAAAACTGTTTTTT. Translating gives CASSPRTGLGRWEKLFF.

The chain joins TRBV7-8 to TRBJ1-6; D call uncertain. The CDR3 has 15 amino acids. The V and J ends lost 3 bases and 10 bases respectively, with 16 bases between them. Germline V gene data show CDR1 as SGHVS and CDR2 as FQNEAQ. CDR3 residues: CASSLGLIYGSPLHF. The CDR3 nucleotides read TGTGCCAGCAGCTTGGGATTAATTTATGGGTCACCCCTCCACTTT.

V gene TRBV10-3 combines with J gene TRBJ2-7; 13 bases fit TRBD2. The germline V gene encodes CDR1 ENHRY and CDR2 SYGVKD. Trimming at V came to 6 bases and at J to 3 bases, leaving 2 bases not matched to a gene. This CDR3 has 14 residues. The CDR3 DNA reads TGTGCCATCAGCGGGACTAGCGGGATCTACGAGCAGTACTTC. The encoded protein is CAISGTSGIYEQYF.

The chain uses TRBV11-2 and TRBJ1-1, with D possibly matching TRBD1 (5 bases). The CDR3 is 13 residues long. Trimming removed 5 bases from V and 5 bases from J, with 12 bases in between. Germline loops: CDR1 SGHAT, CDR2 FQNNGV. Here the CDR3 reads CASSRIRGTEAFF. CDR3 nucleotides: TGTGCCAGCAGCCGGATACGGGGGACTGAAGCTTTCTTT.